The 22 T cell receptor beta chains below all came from one sample that was sequenced in a study of cytomegalovirus exposure and HLA in healthy donors. PCR employed 60 Vbeta and 13 Jbeta primers. Profiled with immunoSEQ multiplex PCR; TCRdb holds only in-frame clones, not every one. Of roughly 80,000 clones detected, 75% to 85% appear once; the ten largest clones hold approximately 3.4%. The sequencing sample was made of PBMCs. These receptors all come from a man aged 35 to 55 in good health and CMV-seronegative.

This chain joins TRBV5-6 and TRBJ1-1, with 7 bases that match TRBD1. CDR3 size: 16 residues. The V and J ends lost 0 bases and 4 bases, in that order; junction bases with no gene match: 9. Germline CDR1 reads SGHDT; CDR2 reads YYEEEE. CDR3 region: CASSLARLQGSTEAFF. The CDR3 DNA follows: TGTGCCAGCAGCTTGGCCAGATTACAGGGGAGCACTGAAGCTTTCTTT.

The chain uses TRBV7-2 and TRBJ1-3, with D unresolved. CDR1 is SGHTA and CDR2 is FQGNSA in the germline V gene. This CDR3 is built from 15 residues. V gave up 1 base and J gave up 0 bases, with 7 bases separating them. CDR3 coding DNA: TGTGCCAGCAGCTTAGTGCCGGTCTCTGGAAACACCATATATTTT. As protein: CASSLVPVSGNTIYF.

The chain links TRBV4-2 to TRBJ1-2; a possible D gene is TRBD1 (6 bases). The germline V gene has CDR1 LGHNA and CDR2 YNFKEQ. Trimming removed 1 base from V and 5 bases from J, with 8 bases in between. CDR3 length: 13 amino acids. CDR3 protein: CASSQAGEYGYTF. The CDR3 DNA reads as TGTGCCAGCAGCCAAGCAGGGGAATATGGCTACACCTTC.

CDR3 loop: CASSSAGTSTDTQYF. In nucleotides, the CDR3 is TGTGCCAGCAGCTCCGCAGGGACTAGCACAGATACGCAGTATTTT. The chain has TRBV7-3 and TRBJ2-3; D may be TRBD2 (6 bases). V lost 4 bases, J lost 0 bases, and 11 bases lay in between. Germline CDR1 is SGHTA and CDR2 is FQGTGA. CDR3 length: 15 residues.

The chain joins TRBV19 to TRBJ1-5, with 8 bases lining up with TRBD1. J lost 6 bases, V lost 8 bases, and 6 bases had no gene match. CDR3 length: 13 residues. Germline CDR1 is LNHDA and CDR2 is SQIVND (reference sequence). The CDR3 nucleotides are TGTGCCAGTCAACAGGGGGATCCTCAGCCCCAGCATTTT. Residues: CASQQGDPQPQHF. The full variable domain, its missing parts supplied by reference TRBV19 and TRBJ1-5, is DGGITQSPKYLFRKEGQNVTLSCEQNLNHDAMYWYRQDPGQGLRLIYYSQIVNDFQKGDIAEGYSVSREKKESFPLTVTSAQKNPTAFYLCASQQGDPQPQHFGDGTRLSIL.

The chain carries TRBV19 and TRBJ1-5; 7 bases fit TRBD1. Germline V gives CDR1 LNHDA, CDR2 SQIVND (reference sequence). The CDR3 totals 15 residues. With 6 bases clipped from V and 5 bases from J, the junction kept 10 bases outside the gene matches. CDR3 bases: TGTGCCAGTAGCCAACAGGGGACGCGTTATCAGCCCCAGCATTTT. Translated, it gives CASSQQGTRYQPQHF.

The rearrangement links TRBV6-5 to TRBJ2-3, with D tentatively TRBD1 (8 bases). Germline values: CDR1 MNHEY, CDR2 SVGAGI. The CDR3 totals 15 residues. Trimming took off 5 bases at V and 4 bases at J, with 16 bases between the two ends. CDR3 coding DNA: TGTGCCAGCAGTCGAACACAGGGGGGGGCAGATACGCAGTATTTT. This codes for CASSRTQGGADTQYF.

The chain joins TRBV30 to TRBJ1-1; D uncertain. The V and J ends lost 1 base and 7 bases respectively, with 7 bases between them. The CDR3 sequence is 11 residues long. Per germline, CDR1 GTSNPN and CDR2 SVGIG (reference sequence). The CDR3 region has the DNA TGTGCCTGGAGTGCTGGCCTTGAAGCTTTCTTT. Amino acids: CAWSAGLEAFF.

The chain carries TRBV11-3 and TRBJ2-7, with a weak D call TRBD2 (5 bases). Per the germline V gene, CDR1 is SGHNT and CDR2 is YENEEA. Trimming stripped 4 bases from V and 3 bases from J, with 22 bases between. This CDR3 comprises 17 residues. DNA for the CDR3: TGTGCCAGCAGCTCCCGTTGTCATGCTAGCTGGGACTACGAGCAGTACTTC. This gives the protein CASSSRCHASWDYEQYF.

The genes are TRBV7-9 and TRBJ2-7; the match to TRBD2 covers 8 bases. The CDR3 loop spans 18 amino acids. From germline, CDR1 is SEHNR and CDR2 FQNEAQ (reference sequence). V trimming: 5 bases; J trimming: 5 bases; junction bases outside the gene matches: 20. The DNA for the CDR3 is TGTGCCAGCAGCCCCCCGACGGGAGGGCATACGACTCCCGACGAGCAGTACTTC. It is translated as CASSPPTGGHTTPDEQYF. Full variable domain (rest looked up from reference TRBV7-9 and TRBJ2-7): DTGVSQNPRHKITKRGQNVTFRCDPISEHNRLYWYRQTLGQGPEFLTYFQNEAQLEKSRLLSDRFSAERPKGSFSTLEIQRTEQGDSAMYLCASSPPTGGHTTPDEQYFGPGTRLTVT.

The CDR3 DNA reads as TGTGCCAGTGTTACCAAGGACACAGGATCCTACGAGCAGTACTTC. It encodes CASVTKDTGSYEQYF. The chain recombines TRBV18 with TRBJ2-7, with D perhaps matching TRBD1 (5 bases). Germline assignment: CDR1 KGHSH and CDR2 LQKENI. The CDR3 totals 15 residues. Trimming removed 9 bases from V and 1 base from J, with 19 bases in between.

This chain joins TRBV4-1 and TRBJ1-6; TRBD1 is a possible D gene (5 bases). The CDR3 is 14 amino acids. Trimming shortened V by 6 bases and J by 6 bases, and 12 bases separated the two germline ends. Germline CDR1 and CDR2: MGHRA and YSYEKL. In DNA form, the CDR3 reads TGCGCCAGCAGGGCGGGACCGATTAATTCACCCCTCCACTTT. Translation: CASRAGPINSPLHF.

In this sample, this clone turned up a few times. The chain links TRBV5-1 to TRBJ1-4; D might be TRBD1 (6 bases). Germline CDR1 is SGHRS and CDR2 is YFSETQ. The V and J ends lost 6 bases and 7 bases respectively, with 16 bases between them. This CDR3 region has 14 residues. The DNA for the CDR3 is TGCGCCAGCAAAAGGGGGATCCGGGGTGAAAAACTGTTTTTT. Translated, it gives CASKRGIRGEKLFF.

This clone appeared a few times. The chain links TRBV5-1 to TRBJ1-1; D remains unclear. The CDR3 covers 14 residues. The germline CDR1 and CDR2 sequences are SGHRS and YFSETQ. The V end was cut by 2 bases, the J end by 4 bases, with 12 bases between. CDR3 protein: CASSFNTGITEAFF. The DNA of the CDR3 is TGCGCCAGCAGCTTCAACACGGGGATCACTGAAGCTTTCTTT.

This clone came up a few times. The rearrangement uses TRBV7-9 and TRBJ2-5; D unresolved. CDR3 length: 13 residues. CDR1 SEHNR and CDR2 FQNEAQ come from the germline V gene (reference sequence). With 1 base removed from V and 2 bases from J, the gap between germline ends came to 5 bases. CDR3 region: CASSLVRQETQYF. The CDR3 nucleotides are TGTGCCAGCAGCTTAGTACGGCAAGAGACCCAGTACTTC.

CDR3 bases: TGCAGCGTTGGCCCAGATTTCATGAACACTGAAGCTTTCTTT. As protein: CSVGPDFMNTEAFF. The chain links TRBV29-1 to TRBJ1-1; D gene uncertain. V shed 4 bases and J shed 0 bases, with 12 bases lying between them. Germline V gene sequence: CDR1 SQVTM, CDR2 ANQGSEA. CDR3 length: 14 residues. The full variable domain, its missing parts supplied by reference TRBV29-1 and TRBJ1-1, is SAVISQKPSRDICQRGTSLTIQCQVDSQVTMMFWYRQQPGQSLTLIATANQGSEATYESGFVIDKFPISRPNLTFSTLTVSNMSPEDSSIYLCSVGPDFMNTEAFFGQGTRLTVV.

This clone was seen at least ten times. This chain connects TRBV12-5 to TRBJ2-7; weak D call: TRBD1 (5 bases). The CDR3 contains 15 residues. V gave up 1 base and J gave up 3 bases, with 13 bases separating them. Looked up from germline, CDR1 is LGHNT and CDR2 is FRNRAP. DNA of the CDR3: TGTGCTAGTGGTTTGGCGCAGGGCGCCCTCTACGAGCAGTACTTC. This gives the protein CASGLAQGALYEQYF.

The V gene is TRBV5-5, the J gene TRBJ2-2; D gene uncertain. V lost 1 base to trimming and J lost 4 bases, with 11 bases between them. The length of the CDR3 is 15 residues. From germline, CDR1 is SGHKS and CDR2 YYEKEE (reference sequence). CDR3 residues: CASSLRPTTTGELFF. CDR3 sequence (DNA): TGTGCCAGCAGCTTGCGCCCTACCACCACCGGGGAGCTGTTTTTT. Filled out from reference TRBV5-5 and TRBJ2-2, the complete variable domain reads DAGVTQSPTHLIKTRGQQVTLRCSPISGHKSVSWYQQVLGQGPQFIFQYYEKEERGRGNFPDRFSARQFPNYSSELNVNALLLGDSALYLCASSLRPTTTGELFFGEGSRLTVL.

This sequence joins TRBV5-1 and TRBJ1-1; 9 bases match TRBD1. Trimming took 3 bases from V and 1 from J; bases not matched to a gene: 4. The CDR3 loop spans 15 amino acids. Germline V lookup: CDR1 SGHRS, CDR2 YFSETQ. The CDR3 DNA reads TGCGCCAGCAGCTGGGGACAGGGAGGGAACACTGAAGCTTTCTTT. It specifies CASSWGQGGNTEAFF.

J is TRBJ1-2 and V is TRBV25-1; TRBD1 matches 9 bases. The CDR3 is 13 amino acids. V trimming: 3 bases; J trimming: 7 bases; junction bases outside the gene matches: 3. Germline V gene data show CDR1 as MGHDK and CDR2 as SYGVNS. In nucleotides, the CDR3 is TGTGCCAGCAGTGACCACAGGGGGCGTGGCTACACCTTC. Its translation: CASSDHRGRGYTF.

The chain links TRBV10-1 to TRBJ1-5; TRBD1 might be the D (6 bases). The germline V gene has CDR1 WNHNN and CDR2 SYGVQD (reference sequence). The CDR3 spans 16 residues. V lost 0 bases and J lost 2, with 11 bases in between. This chain's CDR3 is CASSESRTECNQPQHF. The CDR3 DNA reads as TGCGCCAGCAGTGAGTCCAGGACAGAGTGCAATCAGCCCCAGCATTTT.

This chain joins TRBV6-1 and TRBJ1-2; no firm D call. The germline V and J ends were trimmed by 10 bases and 3 bases, with 15 bases remaining between them. The CDR3 runs to 13 residues. The germline V gene has CDR1 MNHNS and CDR2 SASEGT. In nucleotides, the CDR3 is TGTGCCATCAAGGTAGGAGCTGACTATGGCTACACCTTC. It yields the protein CAIKVGADYGYTF.